This TCR beta chain was retrieved from a study of early T cells in non-severe SARS-CoV-2 infection. Study information: Chains from this unsorted whole-blood bulk RNA could not be paired.

V was pared by 0 bases and J by 0 bases, with 9 bases between. Germline V lookup: CDR1 KGHSH, CDR2 LQKENI. CDR3 size: 16 residues. Unique molecular identifiers were attached to individual cDNA molecules. TCRdb re-called the 5' RACE reads with MiXCR, one entry per CDR3 protein. The sample yields some 54,000 distinct CDR3 sequences, roughly a tenth seen once. Study-level findings and limits: VDJdb matching skewed toward anti-spike CD8 responses, missing private and CD4 specificities.

This clonotype has a count of ten or more. The antigen is unknown. This TCR came from an adult who was a healthcare worker with PCR-confirmed SARS-CoV-2 infection or an uninfected control (not recorded which). The chain joins TRBV18 to TRBJ1-3; D gene uncertain. Sequenced: whole blood. The CDR3 reads CASSPPSGSSGNTIYF. In DNA, the CDR3 is TGTGCCAGCTCACCACCTTCAGGCAGCTCTGGAAACACCATATATTTT.